These 5 T cell receptor beta chains share one sample of origin, sequenced in a study of T cell responses to AZD1222 COVID-19 vaccine. The table came from immunoSEQ multiplex PCR; TCRdb's copy has only in-frame clones and leaves some out. The sample gives about 67,000 clones, roughly 80% of which show up once; 5.5% to 7% is in the top ten. Specimen: peripheral blood, collected 28 days after the second AZD1222 dose. The origin of the receptors is an adult who received the AZD1222 COVID-19 vaccine.

This clone was seen a few times. This sequence joins TRBV3-1 (or the pseudogene TRBV3-2) and TRBJ1-1, with 9 bases aligning to TRBD1. V gave up 6 bases and J gave up 2 bases; unmatched junction bases: 4. Looked up from germline, CDR1 is LGHDT and CDR2 is YNNKEL (reference sequence). The CDR3 consists of 14 residues. This chain's CDR3 is CASRRQGVNTEAFF. The CDR3 coding sequence is TGTGCCAGCAGACGACAGGGGGTAAACACTGAAGCTTTCTTT.

The chain carries TRBV7-9 and TRBJ1-2; D is unresolved. V lost 2 bases and J lost 8, with 9 bases in between. CDR3 length equals 12 residues. The germline CDR1 and CDR2 sequences are SEHNR and FQNEAQ (reference sequence). The DNA for the CDR3 is TGTGCCAGCAGCTTACAGTCGGGCGGCTACACCTTC. It codes for CASSLQSGGYTF. Based on the CDR3 plus reference TRBV7-9 and TRBJ1-2, the full variable domain is DTGVSQNPRHKITKRGQNVTFRCDPISEHNRLYWYRQTLGQGPEFLTYFQNEAQLEKSRLLSDRFSAERPKGSFSTLEIQRTEQGDSAMYLCASSLQSGGYTFGSGTRLTVV.

The J gene is TRBJ2-5, the V gene TRBV10-3; D gene ambiguous. The CDR3 sequence is 17 residues long. V lost 0 bases to trimming and J lost 3 bases, with 17 bases between them. Germline V lookup: CDR1 ENHRY, CDR2 SYGVKD. The CDR3 loop reads CAISESIILDQKETQYF. The CDR3 DNA follows: TGTGCCATCAGTGAGTCGATTATCCTGGACCAGAAAGAGACCCAGTACTTC.

The chain carries TRBV3-1 (or the pseudogene TRBV3-2) and TRBJ2-5; 10 nucleotides agree with TRBD1. CDR1 is LGHDT, CDR2 YNNKEL, per germline (reference sequence). The CDR3 is 15 residues long. Trimming took 0 bases from V and 2 from J; bases not matched to a gene: 0. Written as DNA, the CDR3 is TGTGCCAGCAGCCAAGAGGACAGGGGGCAAGAGACCCAGTACTTC. It yields the protein CASSQEDRGQETQYF.

The J gene is TRBJ2-7, the V gene TRBV21-1; the table's D call TRBD1 went unverified against the DNA. TRBV21-1 is classified as a pseudogene. The length of the CDR3 is 15 residues. In nucleotides, the CDR3 is TGTGCCAGCAGACCAGGGGCCAGGGCCCTCCACGAGCAGTACTTC. It encodes CASRPGARALHEQYF.